The rows below give T cell receptor beta chains drawn from one sample of a study of graft-versus-host responses after intestinal transplantation. Some clones are missing from TCRdb's copy, which holds only in-frame ones; the method was immunoSEQ multiplex PCR. Counted here are 35,000 to 40,000 clones, about nine tenths occurring once; the ten biggest clones make up around 17%. The specimen comprised ileum tissue, sampled more than 200 days after intestinal transplant. The origin of the receptors is a human patient who received an intestinal transplant, so some T cells may come from the graft donor. The CDR3 runs from the conserved cysteine through the conserved F or W. The order of the fields is D gene, clone size, J gene, V gene, CDR3 DNA, CDR3 protein. The D gene is left open where the match is weak. Size is omitted from some rows. Given values are once, few, many or a class for expanded clones.

-	-	TRBJ2-4	TRBV2	TGTGCCAGCAGTGAAATCTTCGTAGCCAAAAACATTCAGTACTTC	CASSEIFVAKNIQYF
TRBD2	-	TRBJ2-5	TRBV28	TGTGCCAGCAGTTTATTGGGGACTAGCGGGAGGGCAGAGACCCAGTACTTC	CASSLLGTSGRAETQYF
-	-	TRBJ1-1	TRBV5-1	TGCGCCAGCAGCCTCGGACGGCCGAACACTGAAGCTTTCTTT	CASSLGRPNTEAFF
TRBD2	-	TRBJ2-3	TRBV11-2	TGTGCCAGCAGTCGGCACCCGGGACTAGACTCAGATACGCAGTATTTT	CASSRHPGLDSDTQYF
-	-	TRBJ2-3	TRBV2	TGTGCCAGCCGCGGGGCGGATACGCAGTATTTT	CASRGADTQYF
-	once	TRBJ1-1	TRBV5-1	TGCGCCAGCAGCACGGCCGGGAGACACACTGAAGCTTTCTTT	CASSTAGRHTEAFF
-	few	TRBJ1-2	TRBV29-1	TGCAGCGTGGACCGGGACTCTGCTCTGGGCTACACCTTC	CSVDRDSALGYTF
-	-	TRBJ1-1	TRBV6-6	TGTGCCAGCAGCCCTGGGGAGACTTTGAACACTGAAGCTTTCTTT	CASSPGETLNTEAFF
TRBD1	-	TRBJ2-6	TRBV27	TGTGCCAGCAGTCCCAGCAGACAGGGTGTGGGTGGGGCCAACGTCCTGACTTTC	CASSPSRQGVGGANVLTF
-	-	TRBJ1-3	TRBV5-1	TGCGCCAGCAGCCTGAGCTCTGGAAACACCATATATTTT	CASSLSSGNTIYF
-	-	TRBJ1-1	TRBV16	TGTGCCAGCAGCCGTCGCGGGGCCGGCACTGAAGCTTTCTTT	CASSRRGAGTEAFF
-	once	TRBJ2-3	TRBV2	TGTGCCAGCGGTTTGGCAGGGGTCACAGATACGCAGTATTTT	CASGLAGVTDTQYF
TRBD1	-	TRBJ2-7	TRBV6-1	TGTGCCAGTCGCCGGGACAGGGGGTCTTACGAGCAGTACTTC	CASRRDRGSYEQYF
TRBD2	-	TRBJ2-3	TRBV7-3	TGTGCCAGCAGCTTACAGCCCCCCCTAGCGGGAGTAGTAGATACGCAGTATTTT	CASSLQPPLAGVVDTQYF
TRBD2	-	TRBJ2-3	TRBV2	TGTGCCAGCAGTGTTGCTAGCGGGGAATCGGATACGCAGTATTTT	CASSVASGESDTQYF
-	-	TRBJ2-3	TRBV5-5	TGTGCCAGCAGCGTTTGGCAGGGTTCGAACACAGATACGCAGTATTTT	CASSVWQGSNTDTQYF
TRBD1	-	TRBJ2-7	TRBV28	TGTGCCAGCAGTTTCACCGGGACAGGGGTTCCCTACGAGCAGTACTTC	CASSFTGTGVPYEQYF
TRBD2	-	TRBJ2-2	TRBV19	TGTGCCAGTACTATGGCGGAACTAGCGGGAGTAGGAACCGGGGAGCTGTTTTTT	CASTMAELAGVGTGELFF
TRBD1	-	TRBJ2-7	TRBV28	TGTGCCACCCGACAGGGGGGCCTGTCCTACGAGCAGTACTTC	CATRQGGLSYEQYF
-	-	TRBJ1-1	TRBV6-5	TGTGCCAGCAGTTACTCGCCGGGAGGCACTGAAGCTTTCTTT	CASSYSPGGTEAFF
-	-	TRBJ2-2	TRBV6-5	TGTGCCAGCAGTGGGTATTCGAACACCGGGGAGCTGTTTTTT	CASSGYSNTGELFF
TRBD1	-	TRBJ1-1	TRBV5-6	TGTGCCAGCAGCAACAGGGGTGAAGCTTTCTTT	CASSNRGEAFF
-	-	TRBJ1-5	TRBV4-1	TGCGCCAGCAGCCAAGAGCCATGGCAGCCCCAGCATTTT	CASSQEPWQPQHF
TRBD2	-	TRBJ2-7	TRBV6-6	TGTGCCAGCAGTTATTTACCGGGAGGGCTAAGCGAGCAGTACTTC	CASSYLPGGLSEQYF
-	-	TRBJ2-7	TRBV9	TGTGCCAGCAGCGTAGCAGGGGTCGGAGGGGAGCAGTACTTC	CASSVAGVGGEQYF
TRBD1	few	TRBJ1-5	TRBV7-9	TGTGCCAGCCAGGGGGGAGTTAGCAATCAGCCCCAGCATTTT	CASQGGVSNQPQHF
TRBD2	-	TRBJ2-7	TRBV19	TGTGCCAGTTCCCCAGGGACTAGCGGGAGTATAAAGGACTTC	CASSPGTSGSIKDF
TRBD2	-	TRBJ2-5	TRBV25-1	TGTGCCAGCAGTGAAGGCTTCACACTAGCGGGAGGAGAGACCCAGTACTTC	CASSEGFTLAGGETQYF
-	-	TRBJ1-2	TRBV19	TGTGCCAGTACCTGGGGCCAGGCCTTCTATGGCTACACCTTC	CASTWGQAFYGYTF
TRBD2	-	TRBJ2-7	TRBV27	TGTGCCAGCAGTTTGGCGGGAGGGCGTTACGAGCAGTACTTC	CASSLAGGRYEQYF
TRBD2	-	TRBJ2-7	TRBV27	TGTGCCAGCAGCTTCGCTAGCGGACCCACCTACGAGCAGTACTTC	CASSFASGPTYEQYF
TRBD2	-	TRBJ2-5	TRBV5-1	TGCGCCAGCAGCTCTAGAATAGCGGGAGAGCAGACCCAGTACTTC	CASSSRIAGEQTQYF
-	-	TRBJ2-1	TRBV7-9	TGTGCCAGCAGCCAGGGCCTTGTCAATGAGCAGTTCTTC	CASSQGLVNEQFF
-	-	TRBJ2-4	TRBV4-1	TGCGCCAGCAGCCAAGATTCCGGGGCTCTAAGGAGGAACATTCAGTACTTC	CASSQDSGALRRNIQYF
-	-	TRBJ1-4	TRBV5-1	TGCGCCAGCAGCTTGACAGGGCAGACTGAAAAACTGTTTTTT	CASSLTGQTEKLFF
TRBD1	once	TRBJ2-2	TRBV19	TGTGCCAGTAGATCTCTCGGGACAGGGCTAAAAAAGGTCGGGGAGCTGTTTTTT	CASRSLGTGLKKVGELFF